The 30 T cell receptor beta chains below were found in one sample sequenced in a study of T cells after somatic rescue of genetic block. Clones were sequenced by immunoSEQ multiplex PCR, and TCRdb holds only the in-frame ones, with some missing. Of roughly 51,000 clones in the sample, 90% to 97% are singletons; the top ten hold 0.075% to 0.095%. Sequenced material: peripheral blood mononuclear cells (PBMCs). The receptor source for this set is a child under two years old.

J is TRBJ2-7 and V is TRBV27, with 8 bases that match TRBD2. The CDR3 is made up of 13 amino acids. Germline assignment: CDR1 MNHEY and CDR2 SMNVEV (reference sequence). The junction had 1 base not matched to a gene; V was cut back by 4 bases and J by 2 bases. CDR3 amino acids: CASSSGLAYEQYF. The CDR3 bases are TGTGCCAGCAGTTCGGGACTAGCCTACGAGCAGTACTTC.

The chain employs TRBV6-1 and TRBJ2-1; 8 bases are shared with TRBD2. The ends lost 7 bases at V and 3 bases at J; junction bases unmatched: 5. Germline-derived CDR1 and CDR2 are MNHNS and SASEGT. This CDR3 is 14 amino acids long. CDR3 residues: CASTPLADYNEQFF. The CDR3 nucleotides are TGTGCCAGCACTCCACTAGCGGACTACAATGAGCAGTTCTTC.

The J gene is TRBJ2-6, the V gene TRBV28; D may match TRBD1 or TRBD2 (6 bases each). Trimming shortened V by 3 bases and J by 2 bases, and 8 bases separated the two germline ends. This CDR3 has 15 amino acids. Germline V lookup: CDR1 MDHEN, CDR2 SYDVKM. CDR3 nucleotide sequence: TGTGCCAGCAGTTTGGGGGGCACTGGGGCCAACGTCCTGACTTTC. Amino acids: CASSLGGTGANVLTF.

The chain recombines TRBV16 with TRBJ2-1; 12 bases align to TRBD2. This CDR3 has 15 amino acids. V trimming: 0 bases; J trimming: 6 bases; junction bases outside the gene matches: 0. From germline, CDR1 is KGHSY and CDR2 FQNENV. This CDR3 is CASSQSTSGSNEQFF. DNA of the CDR3: TGTGCCAGCAGCCAATCGACTAGCGGGAGCAATGAGCAGTTCTTC. The variable domain in full, with the rest retrieved from reference TRBV16 and TRBJ2-1, is GEEVAQTPKHLVRGEGQKAKLYCAPIKGHSYVFWYQQVLKNEFKFLISFQNENVFDETGMPKERFSAKCLPNSPCSLEIQATKLEDSAVYFCASSQSTSGSNEQFFGPGTRLTVL.

This chain joins TRBV10-3 and TRBJ1-4, with 8 bases identical to TRBD1. J gave up 7 bases and V 7 bases, and 5 bases lay outside the gene matches. The CDR3 loop spans 13 amino acids. From germline, CDR1 is ENHRY and CDR2 SYGVKD. CDR3 protein: CAIKSGGGEKLFF. The CDR3 nucleotides read TGTGCCATCAAGTCAGGGGGCGGTGAAAAACTGTTTTTT.

V is TRBV19 and J is TRBJ2-3; perhaps TRBD1 as D (5 bases). The V gene lost 3 bases and the J gene lost 2 bases, with 9 bases spanning the gap. CDR3 length: 14 amino acids. Germline values: CDR1 LNHDA, CDR2 SQIVND (reference sequence). The CDR3 DNA follows: TGTGCCAGTAGTATCCACAGGTACACAGATACGCAGTATTTT. It specifies CASSIHRYTDTQYF.

The V gene is TRBV9, the J gene TRBJ2-3, with D uncertain. The CDR3 covers 12 residues. Trimming took off 0 bases at V and 4 bases at J, with 3 bases between the two ends. Germline V CDR1 and CDR2: SGDLS, YYNGEE. The CDR3 region has the DNA TGTGCCAGCAGCGTAGACGCAGATACGCAGTATTTT. It codes for CASSVDADTQYF.

V and J are TRBV7-3 and TRBJ2-1; 11 positions match TRBD2. J lost 4 bases, V lost 4 bases, and 9 bases had no gene match. Germline V gene lookup returns CDR1 SGHTA and CDR2 FQGTGA. The CDR3 spans 17 residues. In DNA form, the CDR3 reads TGTGCCAGCAGCTACTATACCGGGACTAGCGGATACAATGAGCAGTTCTTC. It yields the protein CASSYYTGTSGYNEQFF.

The rearrangement uses TRBV6-5 and TRBJ2-5; 12 bases fit TRBD1. CDR1 and CDR2 (germline): MNHEY, SVGAGI. V was pared by 7 bases and J by 4 bases, with 7 bases of the junction left unmatched. The CDR3 contains 15 residues. CDR3: CASNLGQGARETQYF. The CDR3 nucleotides read TGTGCCAGCAATTTGGGACAGGGGGCGCGAGAGACCCAGTACTTC.

The chain carries TRBV4-1 and TRBJ2-2, with unresolved D. Germline values: CDR1 MGHRA, CDR2 YSYEKL. Between the trimmed V and J ends, which lost 1 base and 7 bases, there was a span of 4 bases. The CDR3 consists of 12 residues. Here the CDR3 DNA reads TGCGCCAGCAGCCAAGTTTACGGGGAGCTGTTTTTT. It is translated as CASSQVYGELFF.

The rearrangement links TRBV29-1 to TRBJ2-2; D gene uncertain. This CDR3 has 11 amino acids. The V gene lost 3 bases and the J gene lost 5 bases, with 4 bases spanning the gap. Germline V gene lookup returns CDR1 SQVTM and CDR2 ANQGSEA. The CDR3 reads CSVETTGELFF. Written as DNA, the CDR3 is TGCAGCGTTGAGACAACCGGGGAGCTGTTTTTT.

The rearrangement links TRBV5-8 to TRBJ1-5; 7 nucleotides align to TRBD1. The germline CDR1 and CDR2 sequences are SGHTS and YDEGEE. Trimming cost V 5 bases and J 0 bases; bases outside gene matches: 5. CDR3 size: 15 residues. CDR3 sequence: CASSLGQTSNQPQHF. CDR3 bases: TGTGCCAGCAGTCTGGGACAGACTAGCAATCAGCCCCAGCATTTT.

The chain recombines TRBV5-7 with TRBJ1-2; D unresolved. TRBV5-7 is flagged as an ORF with uncertain function. Deletions cut 6 bases from V and 5 bases from J, with 14 bases between. CDR3 length equals 13 residues. DNA of the CDR3: TGTGCCAGCAATTCGCGGGCGGAATATGGCTACACCTTC. This gives the protein CASNSRAEYGYTF.

V and J are TRBV5-4 and TRBJ1-2; possibly TRBD1 for D (6 bases). The germline gives CDR1 SGHNT, CDR2 YYREEE (reference sequence). CDR3 size: 11 residues. V lost 3 bases and J lost 8, with 8 bases in between. The CDR3 protein is CASSWDKGYTF. CDR3 DNA: TGTGCCAGCAGCTGGGACAAAGGCTACACCTTC.

This clone was seen only once. The chain combines TRBV28 with TRBJ1-2; a possible D gene is TRBD1 (5 bases). This CDR3 spans 14 amino acids. Trimming took 3 bases from V and 0 from J, leaving 8 bases between them. Germline V gene sequence: CDR1 MDHEN, CDR2 SYDVKM. Here the CDR3 DNA reads TGTGCCAGCAGTTTTGGGACCGCTAACTATGGCTACACCTTC. This translates into CASSFGTANYGYTF.

The chain employs TRBV5-5 and TRBJ1-1; 8 bases are a match to TRBD1. This CDR3 contains 15 residues. Germline CDR1 and CDR2: SGHKS and YYEKEE (reference sequence). After removal of 0 bases from V and 1 base from J, the junction contained 2 bases not matched to a gene. The CDR3 spells CASSLGQGWNTEAFF. The DNA for the CDR3 is TGTGCCAGCAGCTTGGGACAGGGGTGGAACACTGAAGCTTTCTTT.

The chain is built from TRBV7-2 and TRBJ1-3; D is unresolved. Trimming removed 1 base at V and 1 base at J, with 2 bases between. Looked up from germline, CDR1 is SGHTA and CDR2 is FQGNSA. CDR3 length: 13 amino acids. In DNA, the CDR3 is TGTGCCAGCAGCTTAGTTTCTGGAAACACCATATATTTT. This sequence encodes CASSLVSGNTIYF.

V is TRBV6-6 and J is TRBJ1-1; the match to TRBD1 covers 9 bases. This CDR3 comprises 15 residues. From germline, CDR1 is MNHNY and CDR2 SVGAGI (reference sequence). The V segment lost 1 base and the J segment 11 bases; nucleotides outside the gene matches: 11. CDR3 DNA: TGTGCCAGCAGTTACTATGTACAGGGGGCGAGAATGGCTTTCTTT. Protein product: CASSYYVQGARMAFF.

The gene calls are TRBV18 and TRBJ1-1; TRBD1 aligns across 8 bases. The CDR3 length is 13 residues. Germline V gene sequence: CDR1 KGHSH, CDR2 LQKENI. The V gene end was trimmed by 6 bases and the J gene end by 5 bases; junction bases not matched to a gene: 5. CDR3 nucleotides: TGTGCCAGCTCGGGGACAGGCGGTACTGAAGCTTTCTTT. This gives the protein CASSGTGGTEAFF.

With respect to this clone: The sample carries other DNA sequences with the same CDR3. The gene calls are TRBV19 and TRBJ1-5, with D uncertain. Germline assignment: CDR1 LNHDA and CDR2 SQIVND (reference sequence). The CDR3 runs to 12 residues. Trimming pared 4 bases from V and 4 bases from J, leaving 5 bases between. The CDR3 region has the DNA TGTGCCAGTAGTAAAACAAATCAGCCCCAGCATTTT. Translated: CASSKTNQPQHF. Full variable domain (remainder filled in from reference TRBV19 and TRBJ1-5): DGGITQSPKYLFRKEGQNVTLSCEQNLNHDAMYWYRQDPGQGLRLIYYSQIVNDFQKGDIAEGYSVSREKKESFPLTVTSAQKNPTAFYLCASSKTNQPQHFGDGTRLSIL.

The chain joins TRBV27 to TRBJ1-5, with D perhaps matching TRBD1 (5 bases). The CDR3 contains 14 residues. V was shortened by 5 bases and J by 5 bases, with 13 bases between the two germline ends. Germline CDR1 is MNHEY and CDR2 is SMNVEV (reference sequence). CDR3 coding DNA: TGTGCCAGCAGTCCCCTCGGCAGGGATCAGCCCCAGCATTTT. Protein: CASSPLGRDQPQHF.

This clone was seen a single time. This chain joins TRBV19 and TRBJ2-3; D call uncertain. The V and J ends lost 6 bases and 0 bases respectively, with 7 bases between them. The CDR3 consists of 13 residues. From germline, CDR1 is LNHDA and CDR2 SQIVND (reference sequence). The CDR3 DNA sequence: TGTGCCAGTAGCCTAGTAAGCACAGATACGCAGTATTTT. Its protein product is CASSLVSTDTQYF.

This chain joins TRBV2 and TRBJ1-1; the D is unclear. V dropped 10 bases and J dropped 5 bases, with 26 bases sitting between them. Germline CDR1 SNHLY, CDR2 FYNNEI. The CDR3 spans 16 residues. The CDR3 loop reads CATPKGVSTVITEAFF. CDR3 coding DNA: TGTGCCACCCCCAAGGGAGTATCGACGGTCATAACTGAAGCTTTCTTT.

The J gene is TRBJ1-5, the V gene TRBV19; D not resolved. Germline V gene lookup returns CDR1 LNHDA and CDR2 SQIVND (reference sequence). This CDR3 region has 15 residues. The V gene lost 3 bases and the J gene lost 1 base, with 10 bases spanning the gap. This CDR3 reads CASSIRMGSNQPQHF. The CDR3 nucleotides are TGTGCCAGTAGTATTAGGATGGGAAGCAATCAGCCCCAGCATTTT. The whole variable domain, filled in from reference TRBV19 and TRBJ1-5, reads DGGITQSPKYLFRKEGQNVTLSCEQNLNHDAMYWYRQDPGQGLRLIYYSQIVNDFQKGDIAEGYSVSREKKESFPLTVTSAQKNPTAFYLCASSIRMGSNQPQHFGDGTRLSIL.

The chain employs TRBV27 and TRBJ2-5, with 8 bases matching TRBD1. Losses at the gene ends were 6 bases for V and 1 base for J; bases not matched to a gene: 10. Germline CDR1 and CDR2: MNHEY and SMNVEV (reference sequence). The CDR3 length is 16 residues. The CDR3 reads CASRARTGLLQETQYF. CDR3 DNA sequence: TGTGCCAGCAGGGCACGGACAGGGCTTCTCCAAGAGACCCAGTACTTC.

The V call is TRBV2, the J call TRBJ2-3; 7 nucleotides agree with TRBD2. Losses at the gene ends were 7 bases for V and 1 base for J; bases not matched to a gene: 5. This CDR3 has 14 amino acids. Looked up from germline, CDR1 is SNHLY and CDR2 is FYNNEI. CDR3: CASILGGGTDTQYF. The CDR3 bases are TGTGCCAGCATCTTGGGGGGGGGCACAGATACGCAGTATTTT.

The CDR3 protein is CASSIVGGPYEQYF. The CDR3 DNA sequence: TGTGCCAGTAGTATAGTGGGCGGACCCTACGAGCAGTACTTC. The chain uses TRBV19 and TRBJ2-7; no firm D call. CDR1 is LNHDA and CDR2 is SQIVND in the germline V gene (reference sequence). The CDR3 contains 14 residues. V was trimmed by 1 base and J by 2 bases, leaving 9 bases between them.

The CDR3 DNA follows: TGCGCCAGCAGCCGAGGGGCTAGCGGGACCCTCTACGAGCAGTACTTC. Translating gives CASSRGASGTLYEQYF. The rearrangement links TRBV4-1 to TRBJ2-7; 9 nucleotides agree with TRBD2. Germline loops: CDR1 MGHRA, CDR2 YSYEKL. J was trimmed by 3 bases and V by 4 bases; bases with no gene match: 10. This CDR3 spans 16 amino acids.

The chain uses TRBV7-2 and TRBJ2-5; TRBD2 matches 12 bases. The germline V gene has CDR1 SGHTA and CDR2 FQGNSA. The CDR3 runs to 14 residues. J was trimmed by 11 bases and V by 5 bases; bases with no gene match: 9. CDR3 nucleotide sequence: TGTGCCAGCAGCGCTAGCGGGAGGGCGTGGGGGCAGTACTTC. It encodes CASSASGRAWGQYF.

The CDR3 loop is CSAGIEVQYF. The CDR3 DNA follows: TGCAGTGCTGGGATCGAGGTGCAGTACTTC. The chain has TRBV20-1 and TRBJ2-7; no firm D call. Germline V lookup: CDR1 DFQATT, CDR2 SNEGSKA (reference sequence). Trimming took 5 bases from V and 9 from J, leaving 11 bases between them. There are 10 residues in the CDR3.